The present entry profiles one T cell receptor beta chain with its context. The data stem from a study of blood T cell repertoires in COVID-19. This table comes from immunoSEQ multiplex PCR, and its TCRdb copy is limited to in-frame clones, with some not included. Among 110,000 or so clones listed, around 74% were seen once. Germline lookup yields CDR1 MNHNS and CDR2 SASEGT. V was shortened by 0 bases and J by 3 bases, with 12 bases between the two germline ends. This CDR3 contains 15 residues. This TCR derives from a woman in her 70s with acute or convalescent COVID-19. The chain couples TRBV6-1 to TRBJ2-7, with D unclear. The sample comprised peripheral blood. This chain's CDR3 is CASSEAAVMLYEQYF. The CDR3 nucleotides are TGTGCCAGCAGTGAAGCGGCAGTAATGCTCTACGAGCAGTACTTC.